The 32 T cell receptor beta chains below all came from one sample that was sequenced in a study of cytomegalovirus exposure and HLA in healthy donors. A multiplex PCR was run with 60 Vbeta primers and 13 Jbeta primers. Clones were sequenced by immunoSEQ multiplex PCR, and TCRdb holds only the in-frame ones, with some missing. Found here are under 200,000 clones, 60% to 85% of them singletons; the top ten hold around 5.7%. The sequenced sample was PBMCs. The receptors originated from a man aged 40-49 years in good health and CMV-seronegative.

The rearrangement links TRBV9 to TRBJ2-7; a possible D gene is TRBD1 (5 bases). Trimming stripped 0 bases from V and 2 bases from J, with 12 bases between. Looked up from germline, CDR1 is SGDLS and CDR2 is YYNGEE. The CDR3 covers 15 residues. CDR3 coding DNA: TGTGCCAGCAGCGTAGGGGGCAGGAATGCCTACGAGCAGTACTTC. Protein sequence: CASSVGGRNAYEQYF.

The chain joins TRBV6-1 to TRBJ2-5; 10 positions match TRBD1. This CDR3 is built from 16 residues. J lost 5 bases, V lost 4 bases, and 10 bases had no gene match. Germline values: CDR1 MNHNS, CDR2 SASEGT. The chain's CDR3 is CASSAYSGTGAETQYF. The CDR3 DNA reads TGTGCCAGCAGTGCATACTCCGGGACAGGGGCCGAGACCCAGTACTTC.

The V gene is TRBV6-1, the J gene TRBJ1-2, with 10 bases aligning to TRBD1. The trim removed 3 bases at V and 4 bases at J, leaving 5 bases unmatched. This CDR3 is built from 15 residues. Germline CDR1 is MNHNS and CDR2 is SASEGT. The DNA for the CDR3 is TGTGCCAGCAGTGACAGGACAGGGGGGAGCTATGGCTACACCTTC. Translating gives CASSDRTGGSYGYTF.

The chain has TRBV9 and TRBJ2-1; 10 nucleotides match TRBD2. The germline gives CDR1 SGDLS, CDR2 YYNGEE. J lost 8 bases, V lost 3 bases, and 11 bases had no gene match. The CDR3 runs 16 residues. CDR3 DNA: TGTGCCAGCAGCGAGAGAAGCGGGGGGGCCGGCGATGAGCAGTTCTTC. This gives the protein CASSERSGGAGDEQFF.

This rearrangement joins TRBV2 to TRBJ1-5; 9 nucleotides line up with TRBD1. Germline V gene sequence: CDR1 SNHLY, CDR2 FYNNEI. The CDR3 has 16 amino acids. The trim removed 6 bases at V and 2 bases at J, leaving 8 bases unmatched. The DNA of the CDR3 is TGTGCCAGCAGAGCCGGGACAGGGTTGGGCAATCAGCCCCAGCATTTT. This gives the protein CASRAGTGLGNQPQHF. Full variable domain (missing parts from reference TRBV2 and TRBJ1-5): EPEVTQTPSHQVTQMGQEVILRCVPISNHLYFYWYRQILGQKVEFLVSFYNNEISEKSEIFDDQFSVERPDGSNFTLKIRSTKLEDSAMYFCASRAGTGLGNQPQHFGDGTRLSIL.

This chain connects TRBV19 to TRBJ2-2, with no clear D. The CDR3 consists of 13 residues. Trimming stripped 5 bases from V and 6 bases from J, with 10 bases between. Germline CDR1 reads LNHDA; CDR2 reads SQIVND (reference sequence). CDR3 sequence: CASSEMAAGELFF. CDR3 DNA sequence: TGTGCCAGTAGTGAAATGGCGGCCGGGGAGCTGTTTTTT.

This chain joins TRBV6-5 and TRBJ1-2; TRBD1 matches at 10 bases. Per the germline V gene, CDR1 is MNHEY and CDR2 is SVGAGI. Trimming cost V 6 bases and J 1 base; bases outside gene matches: 5. The CDR3 extends over 15 amino acids. The CDR3 sequence is CASSRGQGINYGYTF. CDR3 sequence (DNA): TGTGCCAGCAGCCGGGGACAGGGGATTAACTATGGCTACACCTTC.

The chain couples TRBV7-9 to TRBJ2-7; 9 positions match TRBD1. Germline assignment: CDR1 SEHNR and CDR2 FQNEAQ (reference sequence). The CDR3 consists of 16 residues. V shed 1 base and J 3 bases; nucleotides not matched to a gene: 7. Here the CDR3 DNA reads TGTGCCAGCAGCTTAGGCTCGGGGGACAGGGTCTACGAGCAGTACTTC. Translating gives CASSLGSGDRVYEQYF.

This chain links TRBV19 with TRBJ1-2, with D possibly being TRBD1 (5 bases). Germline V gene sequence: CDR1 LNHDA, CDR2 SQIVND (reference sequence). This CDR3 contains 13 residues. Trimming removed 3 bases from V and 8 bases from J, with 13 bases in between. CDR3 bases: TGTGCCAGTAGTATTGGTCAGGGAAACGGCTACACCTTC. This sequence encodes CASSIGQGNGYTF.

V usage is TRBV7-2 and J usage is TRBJ2-2; TRBD1 is a possible D gene (5 bases). V lost 6 bases, J lost 3 bases, and 14 bases lay in between. This CDR3 has 15 amino acids. In germline, CDR1 is SGHTA, CDR2 FQGNSA. CDR3 bases: TGTGCCAGCAGACTTACTGGACAACACACCGGGGAGCTGTTTTTT. Its protein product is CASRLTGQHTGELFF.

This clone was detected only once. This rearrangement joins TRBV6-1 to TRBJ1-5; 8 bases are shared with TRBD1. This CDR3 has 15 amino acids. Germline lookup yields CDR1 MNHNS and CDR2 SASEGT. The V gene end was trimmed by 6 bases and the J gene end by 3 bases; junction bases not matched to a gene: 7. CDR3 nucleotide sequence: TGTGCCAGCAGCGAGGGACAGGTCAACAATCAGCCCCAGCATTTT. It yields the protein CASSEGQVNNQPQHF.

V and J are TRBV4-1 and TRBJ1-3; no firm D call. Trimming took off 0 bases at V and 0 bases at J, with 6 bases between the two ends. Per the germline V gene, CDR1 is MGHRA and CDR2 is YSYEKL. The CDR3 is 15 residues long. The DNA for the CDR3 is TGCGCCAGCAGCCAAGATGAGCCCTCTGGAAACACCATATATTTT. Its translation: CASSQDEPSGNTIYF.

The V gene is TRBV28, the J gene TRBJ2-1; perhaps TRBD2 as D (6 bases). V lost 5 bases and J lost 7, with 12 bases in between. The V gene's germline CDR1 is MDHEN and CDR2 SYDVKM. The CDR3 runs to 13 residues. CDR3 DNA sequence: TGTGCCAGCAGTATTACGGGAGCGAATGAGCAGTTCTTC. Translation: CASSITGANEQFF.

V gene TRBV30 combines with J gene TRBJ1-2, with a possible D match to TRBD1 (6 bases). Germline CDR1 GTSNPN, CDR2 SVGIG (reference sequence). V lost 7 bases and J lost 4, with 16 bases in between. The length of the CDR3 is 13 residues. CDR3 protein: CALQGEAPYGYTF. The CDR3 DNA reads as TGTGCCTTACAGGGAGAGGCCCCCTATGGCTACACCTTC.

The rearrangement uses TRBV5-4 and TRBJ2-3; the match to TRBD1 covers 7 bases. V was clipped by 4 bases and J by 2 bases; unmatched bases: 7. The germline gives CDR1 SGHNT, CDR2 YYREEE (reference sequence). CDR3 length: 15 amino acids. For the CDR3, the DNA is TGTGCCAGCAGCCCGGGACAGCGATCCACAGATACGCAGTATTTT. It yields the protein CASSPGQRSTDTQYF.

The chain joins TRBV5-1 to TRBJ1-2; D is ambiguous. The germline gives CDR1 SGHRS, CDR2 YFSETQ. Between the trimmed V and J ends, which lost 0 bases and 2 bases, there was a span of 8 bases. The CDR3 spans 14 residues. The CDR3 DNA reads as TGCGCCAGCAGCTTGGGATGGGAGAACTATGGCTACACCTTC. It translates to CASSLGWENYGYTF.

The V and J genes are TRBV6-5 and TRBJ2-3; possibly TRBD1 for D (6 bases). The germline V gene encodes CDR1 MNHEY and CDR2 SVGAGI. CDR3 size: 13 residues. The V end lost 8 bases, the J end lost 0 bases, and 9 bases lay between the germline ends. CDR3 sequence reads: CASRDISTDTQYF. In DNA form, the CDR3 reads TGTGCCAGCCGGGACATTAGCACAGATACGCAGTATTTT.

The genes are TRBV19 and TRBJ2-7, with D perhaps TRBD2 (5 bases). V lost 6 bases and J 7 bases, leaving 10 bases between the germline ends. The CDR3 sequence is 11 residues long. Germline lookup yields CDR1 LNHDA and CDR2 SQIVND (reference sequence). CDR3 region: CASSNRREQYF. CDR3 sequence (DNA): TGTGCCAGTAGCAATCGGAGGGAGCAGTACTTC.

The chain is built from TRBV6-5 and TRBJ2-3, with TRBD2 as a possible D gene (6 bases). V was shortened by 6 bases and J by 4 bases, with 11 bases between the two germline ends. This CDR3 has 13 amino acids. Germline values: CDR1 MNHEY, CDR2 SVGAGI. The CDR3 bases are TGTGCCAGCAGGGGGATAGCGGCAGATACGCAGTATTTT. Translated, it gives CASRGIAADTQYF.

The DNA for the CDR3 is TGTGCCAGCAGCGCGGGACAGAGAGAGTACCAAGAGACCCAGTACTTC. Encoded protein: CASSAGQREYQETQYF. The chain is built from TRBV6-4 and TRBJ2-5; D might be TRBD1 (7 bases). Trimming shortened V by 6 bases and J by 0 bases, and 17 bases separated the two germline ends. Germline V lookup: CDR1 MRHNA, CDR2 SNTAGT. This CDR3 contains 16 residues.

This clone turned up a few times. The chain has TRBV9 and TRBJ1-1, with D perhaps TRBD1 (6 bases). This CDR3 is 14 amino acids long. Germline V gives CDR1 SGDLS, CDR2 YYNGEE. The germline V and J ends were trimmed by 0 bases and 4 bases, with 10 bases remaining between them. The CDR3 sequence: CASSVGQEITEAFF. The CDR3 coding sequence is TGTGCCAGCAGCGTAGGACAGGAGATCACTGAAGCTTTCTTT.

The genes are TRBV19 and TRBJ2-5; weak D call: TRBD2 (6 bases). This CDR3 is built from 14 residues. CDR1 and CDR2 from the germline V gene are LNHDA and SQIVND (reference sequence). The V end was cut by 9 bases, the J end by 2 bases, with 16 bases between. In DNA form, the CDR3 reads TGTGCCAGCAGAAAAGTAGCGGCGCAAGAGACCCAGTACTTC. It specifies CASRKVAAQETQYF.

This clone turned up a few times. This chain uses TRBV7-9 with TRBJ1-6; D perhaps matches TRBD1 (6 bases). CDR3 length: 19 residues. Germline assignment: CDR1 SEHNR and CDR2 FQNEAQ (reference sequence). V was cut by 5 bases and J by 6 bases, with 26 bases left in between. CDR3 protein: CASSVEPLNRVPTNSPLHF. The CDR3 nucleotides are TGTGCCAGCAGCGTAGAACCCCTTAACAGGGTCCCGACTAATTCACCCCTCCACTTT.

The chain employs TRBV28 and TRBJ1-5; unclear D gene. This CDR3 has 14 residues. Germline CDR1 MDHEN, CDR2 SYDVKM. Trimming cost V 3 bases and J 9 bases, with 15 bases left between them. CDR3 amino acids: CASSFLGPLMPQHF. CDR3 nucleotides: TGTGCCAGCAGTTTTCTAGGCCCTCTAATGCCCCAGCATTTT.

In its sample, this clone was seen a few times. The chain couples TRBV18 to TRBJ2-7, with TRBD2 identical over 12 bases. Germline-derived CDR1 and CDR2 are KGHSH and LQKENI. The ends lost 1 base at V and 2 bases at J; junction bases unmatched: 18. The CDR3 is 21 residues long. This chain's CDR3 is CASSPHQGSTSGGSLPYEQYF. The CDR3 bases are TGTGCCAGCTCACCACATCAGGGGTCGACTAGCGGGGGTTCCCTTCCCTACGAGCAGTACTTC.

The gene calls are TRBV9 and TRBJ2-7; 8 bases match TRBD2. This CDR3 is built from 15 residues. J was trimmed by 6 bases and V by 1 base; bases with no gene match: 9. The germline V gene has CDR1 SGDLS and CDR2 YYNGEE. CDR3 DNA sequence: TGTGCCAGCAGCGTAACTAGCGGTCCTTGGGCCGAGCAGTACTTC. Protein sequence: CASSVTSGPWAEQYF.

This clone was seen only once. The chain has TRBV19 and TRBJ1-5; TRBD1 might be the D (5 bases). Trimming shortened V by 3 bases and J by 9 bases, and 12 bases separated the two germline ends. Germline values: CDR1 LNHDA, CDR2 SQIVND (reference sequence). The CDR3 contains 13 residues. The CDR3 DNA sequence: TGTGCCAGTAGTATGGGGCCTCAAGGGCCCCAGCATTTT. It is translated as CASSMGPQGPQHF.

The gene calls are TRBV9 and TRBJ2-7; TRBD2 matches 8 bases. The CDR3 is 15 residues long. CDR1 is SGDLS, CDR2 YYNGEE, per germline. V lost 4 bases, J lost 3 bases, and 9 bases stayed unmatched. The CDR3 reads CASSIYSGIGYEQYF. CDR3 DNA sequence: TGTGCCAGCAGCATTTATAGCGGGATTGGCTACGAGCAGTACTTC.

This chain connects TRBV5-1 to TRBJ2-4; 7 bases line up with TRBD1. The CDR3 length is 15 residues. Germline-derived CDR1 and CDR2 are SGHRS and YFSETQ. The V and J ends lost 0 bases and 9 bases, in that order; junction bases with no gene match: 9. As DNA, the CDR3 is TGCGCCAGCAGCTTGGGGTCGACAGGGTATAGCATTCAGTACTTC. Its translation: CASSLGSTGYSIQYF.

The table lists this clone with a count of one. The CDR3 coding sequence is TGTGCCAGCAGCTTAGCGGAGCGGGGCCCACGAGACTATGGCTACACCTTC. Protein product: CASSLAERGPRDYGYTF. V is TRBV7-8 and J is TRBJ1-2, with D perhaps matching TRBD1 (5 bases). This CDR3 has 17 amino acids. The V gene's germline CDR1 is SGHVS and CDR2 FQNEAQ. Trimming left V 0 bases short and J 3 bases short, with 17 bases between.

This clone was observed a few times. V usage is TRBV19 and J usage is TRBJ2-2, with D hard to call. Germline values: CDR1 LNHDA, CDR2 SQIVND (reference sequence). The germline V and J ends were trimmed by 5 bases and 6 bases, with 13 bases remaining between them. The CDR3 is made up of 14 amino acids. CDR3 loop: CASSVGRASGELFF. The CDR3 DNA is TGTGCCAGTAGTGTGGGCAGAGCATCCGGGGAGCTGTTTTTT.

This sequence joins TRBV7-9 and TRBJ2-3; 10 bases align to TRBD1. V shed 5 bases, J shed 2 bases, and the junction held 10 bases outside the gene matches. The CDR3 has 17 amino acids. CDR1 is SEHNR and CDR2 is FQNEAQ in the germline V gene (reference sequence). The CDR3 nucleotides read TGTGCCAGCAGCCCTAGACAGGGGGCAAGAATCACAGATACGCAGTATTTT. It codes for CASSPRQGARITDTQYF.